The rows below give T cell receptor beta chains drawn from one sample of a study of response to subunit inactivated influenza vaccine. Each CDR3 protein is one row after TCRdb ran MiXCR on the RT-PCR reads. This table has about 650,000 distinct CDR3 sequences, 15% to 19% appearing once. The material was PBMCs from blood, obtained 11 to 12 days after vaccination. Receptors originate from a man aged 45-65 years who received an inactivated influenza vaccine. CDR3s include the opening cysteine and the closing phenylalanine or tryptophan. D genes are given only for firm matches. Clone size is not always given. Where it is, it says once, few, many or a class for expanded clones.

V	size	J	D	DNA	CDR3
TRBV15	NA	TRBJ1-2	NA	TGTGCCACCAGCAGAGGGGGAGGTACCGCGTTCAACTATGGCTACACCTTC	CATSRGGGTAFNYGYTF
TRBV7-2	NA	TRBJ2-7	NA	TGTGCCAGCAGCTTAGATCCAGGGTTAGGCGCGGAGCAGTACTTC	CASSLDPGLGAEQYF
TRBV7-2	NA	TRBJ2-3	TRBD2	TGTGCCAGCAGCTCAACTAGCGGGGGGAATTCAGATACGCAGTATTTT	CASSSTSGGNSDTQYF
TRBV27	NA	TRBJ2-2	TRBD1	TGTGCCAGCAGTTTAGCCGGACAGGGGTGGGGCGGGGAGCTGTTTTTT	CASSLAGQGWGGELFF
TRBV20-1	NA	TRBJ1-2	NA	TGCAGTGCTAGGTCAGGGGATCGTGGCTACACCTTC	CSARSGDRGYTF
TRBV14	NA	TRBJ1-3	NA	TGTGCCAGCAGCCCTGGACCCTGGAACACCATATATTTT	CASSPGPWNTIYF
TRBV4-2	NA	TRBJ2-7	NA	TGTGCCAGCAGCCGGGACGAGTCCTACGAGCAGTACTTC	CASSRDESYEQYF
TRBV15	once	TRBJ2-1	TRBD1	TGTGCCACCAGCAAAGCCGGGACAGGGGGCAATGAGCAGTTCTTC	CATSKAGTGGNEQFF
TRBV10-3	few	TRBJ2-1	NA	TGTGCCATCAGTGAGATCGAGGGCAATGAGCAGTTCTTC	CAISEIEGNEQFF
TRBV6-1	few	TRBJ1-2	NA	TGTGCCAGCAGCCGGACAGAACCTAACTATGGCTACACCTTC	CASSRTEPNYGYTF
TRBV6-5	NA	TRBJ2-2	NA	TGTGCCAGCAGGAAGACAGGAACCTACACCGGGGAGCTGTTTTTT	CASRKTGTYTGELFF
TRBV5-1	few	TRBJ2-3	TRBD1	TGCGCCAGCAGGTGGGGACAGGGGGCAGATACGCAGTATTTT	CASRWGQGADTQYF
TRBV6-1	few	TRBJ1-1	TRBD1	TGTGCCAGCAGTAAGGGACAGGAGAACACTGAAGCTTTCTTT	CASSKGQENTEAFF
TRBV12-5	NA	TRBJ2-1	TRBD2	TGTGCTAGTGGTTTGGTGACACTAGCGGGTCACAATGAGCAGTTCTTC	CASGLVTLAGHNEQFF
TRBV5-1	few	TRBJ2-1	NA	TGCGCCAGCAGCTTGGGTGGGCCAAGCAATGAGCAGTTCTTC	CASSLGGPSNEQFF